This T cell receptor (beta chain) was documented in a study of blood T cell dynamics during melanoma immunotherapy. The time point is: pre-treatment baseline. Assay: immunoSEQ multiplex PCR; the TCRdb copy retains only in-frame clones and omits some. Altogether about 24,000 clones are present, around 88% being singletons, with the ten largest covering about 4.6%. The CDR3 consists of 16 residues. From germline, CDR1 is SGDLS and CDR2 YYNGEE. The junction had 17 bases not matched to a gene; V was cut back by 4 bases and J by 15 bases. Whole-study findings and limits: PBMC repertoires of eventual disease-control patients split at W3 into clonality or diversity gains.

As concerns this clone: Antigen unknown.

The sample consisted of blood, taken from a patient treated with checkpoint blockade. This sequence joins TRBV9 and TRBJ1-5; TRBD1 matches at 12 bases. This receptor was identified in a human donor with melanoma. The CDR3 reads CASSPHPGTGGGGLHF. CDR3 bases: TGTGCCAGCAGCCCGCATCCCGGGACAGGGGGCGGTGGGCTGCATTTT.